Given below is one TCR beta chain in context. Source study methods: Reference gene primer amplification gave nucleated cell count estimates. Assay: immunoSEQ multiplex PCR; the TCRdb copy retains only in-frame clones and omits some. V and J calls and clone size come straight from that table; D and trimming were deduced from the DNA. The sample lists around 200,000 clones; 90% were seen once. The data belong to a study of blood T cell repertoires in COVID-19. Study details: Whether acute or convalescent, the COVID-19 samples came from the United States, Italy and Spain.

Resolution of symptoms, clearance, or two negative PCRs was present in recovered Cohort 3 donors. The clonotype was recovered from a man aged 25 to 40 who had recovered from COVID-19. The sequenced sample consisted of PBMCs or T cells enriched from blood (not recorded which).

The chain's CDR3 is CASSLSGTELETQYF. The CDR3 DNA reads as TGCGCCAGCAGCTTGTCCGGGACAGAATTAGAGACCCAGTACTTC. V gene TRBV5-1 combines with J gene TRBJ2-5; 7 bases match TRBD1. The CDR3 loop spans 15 amino acids. The junction had 7 bases not matched to a gene; V was cut back by 1 base and J by 4 bases. In germline, CDR1 is SGHRS, CDR2 YFSETQ.